The T cell receptor (beta chain) described here comes from a study of T cell changes during pregnancy in multiple sclerosis. Germline values: CDR1 ENHRY, CDR2 SYGVKD. The CDR3 contains 13 residues. V trimming: 10 bases; J trimming: 2 bases; junction bases outside the gene matches: 5. Data came from immunoSEQ multiplex PCR; TCRdb stores just in-frame clones and leaves some out. The data show tens of thousands of clones, roughly 93% seen once. The chain is built from TRBV10-3 and TRBJ2-7; 10 bases agree with TRBD1. This receptor was taken from a female donor with multiple sclerosis, enrolled in a pregnancy study. The sequencing here drew on peripheral blood, taken in the second trimester of pregnancy. CDR3 nucleotides: TGTGCCACGGGTGGACAGGGGGCCTACGAGCAGTACTTC. It codes for CATGGQGAYEQYF.